The 24 T cell receptor beta chains reported below all come from one sample, sequenced in a study of immune characteristics of hereditary and idiopathic chronic pancreatitis. Patients having total pancreatectomy with islet autotransplantation provided the chronic pancreatitis pancreas tissue. Generated by immunoSEQ multiplex PCR, the TCRdb table keeps only in-frame clones and is missing some. The sample records about 9,400 clones, 79% being singletons. The sample taken for sequencing was pancreas tissue with idiopathic chronic pancreatitis. The receptors were gathered from a human donor with chronic pancreatitis.

V usage is TRBV27 and J usage is TRBJ2-5, with 7 positions matching TRBD1. Germline V gene data show CDR1 as MNHEY and CDR2 as SMNVEV (reference sequence). After removal of 5 bases from V and 5 bases from J, the junction contained 5 bases not matched to a gene. The CDR3 is made up of 13 amino acids. This CDR3 is CASSMTGPETQYF. For the CDR3, the DNA is TGTGCCAGCAGTATGACAGGGCCGGAGACCCAGTACTTC.

This chain links TRBV5-1 with TRBJ2-2, with 10 bases fitting TRBD1. Germline CDR1 SGHRS, CDR2 YFSETQ. CDR3 length: 17 amino acids. The V and J ends lost 0 bases and 3 bases, in that order; junction bases with no gene match: 5. The CDR3 coding sequence is TGCGCCAGCAGCTTGGTCCGGACAGGGGGTCACACCGGGGAGCTGTTTTTT. This sequence encodes CASSLVRTGGHTGELFF.

J is TRBJ2-5 and V is TRBV6-1; the D is unclear. CDR3 length: 16 residues. V gave up 1 base and J gave up 4 bases, with 16 bases separating them. CDR1 and CDR2 from the germline V gene are MNHNS and SASEGT. CDR3 sequence: CASSEDRWPPRETQYF. The CDR3 nucleotides read TGTGCCAGCAGTGAAGATAGATGGCCGCCCCGAGAGACCCAGTACTTC.

The chain combines TRBV6-4 with TRBJ2-7; weak D call: TRBD2 (6 bases). CDR1 is MRHNA and CDR2 is SNTAGT in the germline V gene. The CDR3 is 14 amino acids. V was shortened by 4 bases and J by 6 bases, with 16 bases between the two germline ends. CDR3: CASSADFEGGEQYF. The CDR3, as DNA: TGTGCCAGCAGTGCCGATTTTGAGGGAGGCGAGCAGTACTTC.

V and J are TRBV7-2 and TRBJ2-7; D not certain. Trimming removed 1 base at V and 3 bases at J, with 10 bases between. Germline V gene lookup returns CDR1 SGHTA and CDR2 FQGNSA. This CDR3 has 14 residues. The CDR3 DNA reads as TGTGCCAGCAGCTTAGAGATCAGATACTACGAGCAGTACTTC. It yields the protein CASSLEIRYYEQYF.

This clone has more than one count but fewer than ten. The CDR3 region has the DNA TGCAGCGTTGATAGGGACAGGGCAGGCTACACCTTC. It yields the protein CSVDRDRAGYTF. V usage is TRBV29-1 and J usage is TRBJ1-2; 9 bases match TRBD1. Germline values: CDR1 SQVTM, CDR2 ANQGSEA. V lost 3 bases to trimming and J lost 8 bases; unmatched junction nucleotides: 4. The CDR3 has 12 amino acids.

The rearrangement links TRBV18 to TRBJ2-5; D unclear. Trimming removed 3 bases from V and 7 bases from J, with 15 bases in between. Per the germline V gene, CDR1 is KGHSH and CDR2 is LQKENI. This CDR3 region has 14 residues. CDR3 nucleotides: TGTGCCAGCTCACCGGAGAGGACCACGGGGACCCAGTACTTC. Its translation is CASSPERTTGTQYF.

This rearrangement joins TRBV10-1 to TRBJ2-3, with D perhaps TRBD1 (6 bases). Germline V CDR1 and CDR2: WNHNN, SYGVQD (reference sequence). V was clipped by 8 bases and J by 1 base, with 13 bases between them. CDR3 length: 14 amino acids. CDR3 sequence (DNA): TGCGCCAGCGGGGCAGGGGAAGGCACAGATACGCAGTATTTT. Amino acids: CASGAGEGTDTQYF.

This clone was detected only once. The chain joins TRBV6-6 to TRBJ1-6; no clear D gene. The germline V gene has CDR1 MNHNY and CDR2 SVGAGI (reference sequence). This CDR3 region has 14 residues. With 6 bases removed from V and 7 bases from J, the gap between germline ends came to 13 bases. CDR3 sequence (DNA): TGTGCCAGCAGCCCCGACGGGGAAAATTCACCCCTCCACTTT. Translated, it gives CASSPDGENSPLHF.

This clone was recorded once. The chain carries TRBV19 and TRBJ2-5; 8 bases line up with TRBD2. CDR1 is LNHDA and CDR2 is SQIVND in the germline V gene (reference sequence). Trimming removed 3 bases from V and 3 bases from J; junction bases left unmatched: 3. The CDR3 consists of 14 residues. In DNA, the CDR3 is TGTGCCAGTAGTATCCGAGCGGGGGAAGAGACCCAGTACTTC. Amino acids: CASSIRAGEETQYF.

The V and J genes are TRBV4-3 and TRBJ2-3; 8 bases are shared with TRBD2. The V segment lost 1 base and the J segment 2 bases; nucleotides outside the gene matches: 11. Germline CDR1 is LGHNA and CDR2 is YSLEER. This CDR3 contains 18 residues. CDR3 nucleotide sequence: TGCGCCAGCAGCCAAGGTTACGGGAGGGGGGGGCTCACAGATACGCAGTATTTT. It codes for CASSQGYGRGGLTDTQYF.

This clone was seen a handful of times. The gene calls are TRBV3-1 (or the pseudogene TRBV3-2) and TRBJ2-1; 11 nucleotides align to TRBD2. Germline assignment: CDR1 LGHDT and CDR2 YNNKEL (reference sequence). With V trimmed by 4 bases and J by 9 bases, 2 bases remained unmatched. The CDR3 extends over 13 amino acids. Written as DNA, the CDR3 is TGTGCCAGCAGCCTAACTAGCGGGGGTGAGCAGTTCTTC. This sequence encodes CASSLTSGGEQFF.

The V and J genes are TRBV4-2 and TRBJ2-2, with 8 bases matching TRBD2. Trimming removed 3 bases from V and 4 bases from J; junction bases left unmatched: 7. The germline CDR1 and CDR2 sequences are LGHNA and YNFKEQ. This CDR3 is 16 amino acids long. The CDR3 nucleotides read TGTGCCAGCAGCCATCGGGGGGGATCGGGCACCGGGGAGCTGTTTTTT. Encoded protein: CASSHRGGSGTGELFF.

V gene TRBV4-1 combines with J gene TRBJ2-7; D is perhaps TRBD1 (5 bases). CDR1 is MGHRA and CDR2 is YSYEKL in the germline V gene. Trimming took off 3 bases at V and 0 bases at J, with 12 bases between the two ends. The CDR3 is 15 amino acids. CDR3 protein: CASSQAAGFSYEQYV. The CDR3 region has the DNA TGCGCCAGCAGCCAGGCCGCAGGGTTCTCCTACGAGCAGTACGTC.

The CDR3 region has the DNA TGTGCCAGCAGCCAAGACCCGCTAGCGGGGGGGCAGAACACCGGGGAGCTGTTTTTT. Residues: CASSQDPLAGGQNTGELFF. The chain links TRBV4-2 to TRBJ2-2; 12 nucleotides align to TRBD2. The V gene's germline CDR1 is LGHNA and CDR2 YNFKEQ. The V segment lost 0 bases and the J segment 1 base; nucleotides outside the gene matches: 6. This CDR3 region has 19 residues.

The chain recombines TRBV18 with TRBJ1-1; the D is unclear. V dropped 4 bases and J dropped 1 base, with 7 bases sitting between them. From germline, CDR1 is KGHSH and CDR2 LQKENI. The CDR3 extends over 13 amino acids. The CDR3 reads CASSRRENTEAFF. The CDR3, as DNA: TGTGCCAGCTCACGTAGAGAGAACACTGAAGCTTTCTTT.

This rearrangement joins TRBV2 to TRBJ2-2; D ambiguous. Trimming took 0 bases from V and 5 from J, leaving 4 bases between them. Germline lookup yields CDR1 SNHLY and CDR2 FYNNEI. The CDR3 runs to 13 residues. CDR3 amino acids: CASSEAVTGELFF. In DNA form, the CDR3 reads TGTGCCAGCAGTGAAGCGGTGACCGGGGAGCTGTTTTTT.

The chain joins TRBV25-1 to TRBJ1-3; the D is unclear. The CDR3 consists of 15 residues. Deletions cut 1 base from V and 0 bases from J, with 7 bases between. The V gene's germline CDR1 is MGHDK and CDR2 SYGVNS. CDR3 coding DNA: TGTGCCAGCAGTGAATCCGGGGTCTCTGGAAACACCATATATTTT. Its protein product is CASSESGVSGNTIYF.

The chain recombines TRBV30 with TRBJ1-1; 8 nucleotides match TRBD1. V lost 4 bases, J lost 3 bases, and 4 bases stayed unmatched. Germline V gives CDR1 GTSNPN, CDR2 SVGIG (reference sequence). The CDR3 runs 13 residues. The CDR3 nucleotides read TGTGCCTGGACCACAGGGGGTTACACTGAAGCTTTCTTT. Translation gives CAWTTGGYTEAFF.

The rearrangement links TRBV19 to TRBJ2-7; D might be TRBD1 (5 bases). Germline CDR1 and CDR2: LNHDA and SQIVND (reference sequence). V shed 3 bases and J shed 2 bases, with 8 bases lying between them. The CDR3 spans 13 residues. Here the CDR3 reads CASSMVGAYEQYF. CDR3 bases: TGTGCCAGTAGTATGGTAGGGGCCTACGAGCAGTACTTC.

The chain couples TRBV19 to TRBJ1-5; D ambiguous. Germline V lookup: CDR1 LNHDA, CDR2 SQIVND (reference sequence). The CDR3 loop spans 12 amino acids. Trimming removed 8 bases at V and 1 base at J, with 6 bases between. The CDR3 spells CASRRSNQPQHF. CDR3 bases: TGTGCCAGTCGCCGGAGCAATCAGCCCCAGCATTTT.

The gene calls are TRBV4-2 and TRBJ1-1; 9 bases agree with TRBD1. Germline trimming cut 4 bases from V and 0 bases from J; bases unmatched to any gene: 12. The CDR3 length is 18 residues. Germline V gene lookup returns CDR1 LGHNA and CDR2 YNFKEQ. Here the CDR3 reads CASSPQGSGQGVNTEAFF. CDR3 nucleotides: TGTGCCAGCAGCCCTCAAGGGTCGGGACAGGGCGTGAACACTGAAGCTTTCTTT.

The chain recombines TRBV5-6 with TRBJ1-4; the D is unclear. The V gene lost 1 base and the J gene lost 5 bases, with 6 bases spanning the gap. Germline CDR1 and CDR2: SGHDT and YYEEEE. CDR3 length: 13 amino acids. As DNA, the CDR3 is TGTGCCAGCAGCTTGTCCCCAAATGAAAAACTGTTTTTT. Translation: CASSLSPNEKLFF.

The chain recombines TRBV28 with TRBJ2-7, with D possibly TRBD1 on 6 matching bases. The CDR3 totals 14 residues. Germline V gene sequence: CDR1 MDHEN, CDR2 SYDVKM. The V and J ends lost 2 bases and 4 bases respectively, with 12 bases between them. The CDR3 DNA reads as TGTGCCAGCAGTTTAGTGAGGGGGAAGTACGAGCAGTACGTC. It encodes CASSLVRGKYEQYV.